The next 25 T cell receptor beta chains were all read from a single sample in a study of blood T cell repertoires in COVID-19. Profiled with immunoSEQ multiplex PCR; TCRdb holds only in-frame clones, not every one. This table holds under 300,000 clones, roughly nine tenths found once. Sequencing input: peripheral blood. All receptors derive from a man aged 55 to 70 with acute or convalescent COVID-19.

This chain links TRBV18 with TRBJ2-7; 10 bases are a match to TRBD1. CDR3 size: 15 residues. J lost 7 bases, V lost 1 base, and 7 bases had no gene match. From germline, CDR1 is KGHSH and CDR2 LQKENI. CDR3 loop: CASSPRQGAGEEQYF. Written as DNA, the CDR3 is TGTGCCAGCTCACCACGACAGGGGGCCGGGGAGGAGCAGTACTTC.

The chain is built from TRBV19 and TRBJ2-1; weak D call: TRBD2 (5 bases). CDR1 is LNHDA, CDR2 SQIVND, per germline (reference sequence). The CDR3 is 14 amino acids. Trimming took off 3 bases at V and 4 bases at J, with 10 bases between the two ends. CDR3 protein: CASSILGGYNEQFF. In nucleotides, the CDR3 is TGTGCCAGTAGTATTCTGGGCGGGTACAATGAGCAGTTCTTC.

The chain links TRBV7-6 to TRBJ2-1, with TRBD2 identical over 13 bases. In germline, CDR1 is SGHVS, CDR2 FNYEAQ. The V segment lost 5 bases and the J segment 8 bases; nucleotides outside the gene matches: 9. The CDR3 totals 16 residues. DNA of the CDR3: TGTGCCAGCAGCCCATGGACTAGCGGGAGTATTGATGAGCAGTTCTTC. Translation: CASSPWTSGSIDEQFF.

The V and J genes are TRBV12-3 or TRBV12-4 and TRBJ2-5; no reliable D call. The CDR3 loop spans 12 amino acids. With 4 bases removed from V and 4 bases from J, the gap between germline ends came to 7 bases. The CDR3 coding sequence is TGTGCCAGCAGTTACGAACTAGAGACCCAGTACTTC. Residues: CASSYELETQYF.

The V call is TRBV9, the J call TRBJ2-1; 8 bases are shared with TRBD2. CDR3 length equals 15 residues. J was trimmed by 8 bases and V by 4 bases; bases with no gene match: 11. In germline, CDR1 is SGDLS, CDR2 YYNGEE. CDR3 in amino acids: CASSLIAGPGDEQFF. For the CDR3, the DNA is TGTGCCAGCAGCTTAATAGCGGGACCGGGAGATGAGCAGTTCTTC.

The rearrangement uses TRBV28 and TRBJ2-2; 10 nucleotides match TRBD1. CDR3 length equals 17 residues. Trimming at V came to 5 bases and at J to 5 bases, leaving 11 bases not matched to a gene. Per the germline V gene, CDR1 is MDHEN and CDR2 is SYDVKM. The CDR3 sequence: CASSPFGTGASTGELFF. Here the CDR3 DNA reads TGTGCCAGCAGTCCTTTTGGGACAGGGGCTAGTACCGGGGAGCTGTTTTTT. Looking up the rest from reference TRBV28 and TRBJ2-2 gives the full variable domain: DVKVTQSSRYLVKRTGEKVFLECVQDMDHENMFWYRQDPGLGLRLIYFSYDVKMKEKGDIPEGYSVSREKKERFSLILESASTNQTSMYLCASSPFGTGASTGELFFGEGSRLTVL.

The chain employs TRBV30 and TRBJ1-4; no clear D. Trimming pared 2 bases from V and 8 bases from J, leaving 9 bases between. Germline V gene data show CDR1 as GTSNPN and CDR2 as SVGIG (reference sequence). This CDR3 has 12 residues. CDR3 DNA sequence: TGTGCCTGGAGTCCCCGGGAGGAAAAACTGTTTTTT. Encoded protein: CAWSPREEKLFF.

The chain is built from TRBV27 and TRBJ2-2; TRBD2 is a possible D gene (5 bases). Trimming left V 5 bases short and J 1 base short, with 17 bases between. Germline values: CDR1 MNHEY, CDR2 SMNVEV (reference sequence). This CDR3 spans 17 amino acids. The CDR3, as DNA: TGTGCCAGCAGTAGAGACCCTTCCGGAGGGAACACCGGGGAGCTGTTTTTT. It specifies CASSRDPSGGNTGELFF.

CDR3 sequence: CSVPGGSVLAGVGVSDTQYF. Here the CDR3 DNA reads TGCAGCGTTCCGGGCGGGTCGGTTCTAGCGGGAGTCGGGGTGTCAGATACGCAGTATTTT. The rearrangement joins TRBV29-1 to TRBJ2-3, with 10 bases matching TRBD2. Trimming took 5 bases from V and 4 from J; bases not matched to a gene: 24. This CDR3 contains 20 residues. Per the germline V gene, CDR1 is SQVTM and CDR2 is ANQGSEA.

Written as DNA, the CDR3 is TGTGCCAGCAGTGCCGCAGCGGGAGCGGGCAAGTACGAGCAGTACTTC. Its protein is CASSAAAGAGKYEQYF. This sequence joins TRBV6-2 or TRBV6-3 and TRBJ2-7, with 8 bases aligning to TRBD2. The CDR3 is 16 amino acids. J lost 4 bases, V lost 5 bases, and 13 bases had no gene match. Germline V gene data show CDR1 as MNHEY and CDR2 as SVGEGT.

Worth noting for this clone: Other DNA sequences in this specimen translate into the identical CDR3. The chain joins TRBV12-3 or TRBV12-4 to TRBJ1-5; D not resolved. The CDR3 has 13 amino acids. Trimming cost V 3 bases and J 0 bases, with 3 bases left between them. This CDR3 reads CASSFGSNQPQHF. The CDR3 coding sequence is TGTGCCAGCAGTTTCGGTAGCAATCAGCCCCAGCATTTT.

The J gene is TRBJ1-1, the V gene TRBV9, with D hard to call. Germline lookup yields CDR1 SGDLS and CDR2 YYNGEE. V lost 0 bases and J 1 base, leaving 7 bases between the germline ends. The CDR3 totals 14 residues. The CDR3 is CASSVEPGNTEAFF. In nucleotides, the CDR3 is TGTGCCAGCAGCGTAGAACCAGGGAACACTGAAGCTTTCTTT.

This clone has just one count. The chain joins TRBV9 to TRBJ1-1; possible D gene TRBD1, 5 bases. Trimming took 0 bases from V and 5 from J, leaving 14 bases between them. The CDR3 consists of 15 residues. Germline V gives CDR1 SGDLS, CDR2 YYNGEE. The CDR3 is CASSVGRQSGTEAFF. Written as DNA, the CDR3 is TGTGCCAGCAGCGTAGGACGACAGTCGGGTACTGAAGCTTTCTTT.

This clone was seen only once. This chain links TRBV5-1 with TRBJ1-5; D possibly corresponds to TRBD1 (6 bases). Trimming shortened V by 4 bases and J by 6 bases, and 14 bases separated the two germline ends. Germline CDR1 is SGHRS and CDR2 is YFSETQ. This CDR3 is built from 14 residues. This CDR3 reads CASSPAPRGQPQHF. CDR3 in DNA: TGCGCCAGCAGCCCCGCTCCCAGGGGTCAGCCCCAGCATTTT. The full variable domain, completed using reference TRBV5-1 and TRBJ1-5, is KAGVTQTPRYLIKTRGQQVTLSCSPISGHRSVSWYQQTPGQGLQFLFEYFSETQRNKGNFPGRFSGRQFSNSRSEMNVSTLELGDSALYLCASSPAPRGQPQHFGDGTRLSIL.

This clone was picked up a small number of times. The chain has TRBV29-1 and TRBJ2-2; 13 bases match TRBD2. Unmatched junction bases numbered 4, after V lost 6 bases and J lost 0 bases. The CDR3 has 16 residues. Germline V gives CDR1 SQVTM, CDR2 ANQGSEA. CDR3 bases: TGCAGCGTGGGGGGACTAGCGGGACCGAACACCGGGGAGCTGTTTTTT. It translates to CSVGGLAGPNTGELFF.

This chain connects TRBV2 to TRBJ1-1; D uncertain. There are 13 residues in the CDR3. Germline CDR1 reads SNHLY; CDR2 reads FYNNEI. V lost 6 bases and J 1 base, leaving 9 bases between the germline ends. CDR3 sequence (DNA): TGTGCCAGCAGGGCCATGGCGAACACTGAAGCTTTCTTT. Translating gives CASRAMANTEAFF.

The DNA of the CDR3 is TGTGCCAGCAGTTTAGGGGACACGGCCACAGATACGCAGTATTTT. It translates to CASSLGDTATDTQYF. The chain is built from TRBV28 and TRBJ2-3; D is perhaps TRBD1 (6 bases). The CDR3 is 15 residues long. V lost 2 bases and J lost 2, with 11 bases in between. The germline V gene has CDR1 MDHEN and CDR2 SYDVKM.

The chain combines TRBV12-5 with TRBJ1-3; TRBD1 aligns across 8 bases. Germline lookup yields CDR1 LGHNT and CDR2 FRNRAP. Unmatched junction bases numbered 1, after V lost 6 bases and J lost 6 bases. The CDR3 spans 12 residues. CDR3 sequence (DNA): TGTGCTAGTGGGACAGGGGAAAACACCATATATTTT. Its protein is CASGTGENTIYF.

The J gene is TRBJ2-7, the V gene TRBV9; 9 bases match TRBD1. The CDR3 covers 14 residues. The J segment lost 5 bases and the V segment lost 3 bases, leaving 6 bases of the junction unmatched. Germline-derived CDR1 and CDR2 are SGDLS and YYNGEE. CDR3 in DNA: TGTGCCAGCAGCGCCATAGGGACAGGGCACGAGCAGTACTTC. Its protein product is CASSAIGTGHEQYF.

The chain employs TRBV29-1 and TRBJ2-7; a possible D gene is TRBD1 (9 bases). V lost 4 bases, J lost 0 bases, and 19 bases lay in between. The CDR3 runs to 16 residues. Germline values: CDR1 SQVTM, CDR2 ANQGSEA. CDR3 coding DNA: TGCAGCGTTGGAGACAGGGGGACTAGGAGCTCCTACGAGCAGTACTTC. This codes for CSVGDRGTRSSYEQYF.

In nucleotides, the CDR3 is TGCAGTGCTAGTTCCCCCCTAAATCCCTACGAGCAGTACTTC. Its translation: CSASSPLNPYEQYF. The chain links TRBV20-1 to TRBJ2-7; D remains unclear. The CDR3 is 14 residues long. The V end was cut by 3 bases, the J end by 2 bases, with 14 bases between. Germline V gene sequence: CDR1 DFQATT, CDR2 SNEGSKA (reference sequence).

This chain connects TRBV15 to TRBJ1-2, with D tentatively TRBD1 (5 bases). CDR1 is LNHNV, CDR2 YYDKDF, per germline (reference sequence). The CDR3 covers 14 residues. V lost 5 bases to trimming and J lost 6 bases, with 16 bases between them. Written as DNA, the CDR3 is TGTGCCACCAGCGTCTCCGGGGGGGTTAATGGCTACACCTTC. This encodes CATSVSGGVNGYTF.

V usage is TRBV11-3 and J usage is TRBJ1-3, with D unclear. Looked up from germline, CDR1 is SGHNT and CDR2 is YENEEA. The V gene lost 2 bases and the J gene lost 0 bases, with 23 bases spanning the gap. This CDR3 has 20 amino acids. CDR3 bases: TGTGCCAGCAGCTTATTAGGATTCTACGGGGAAGGAAACTCTGGAAACACCATATATTTT. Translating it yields CASSLLGFYGEGNSGNTIYF.

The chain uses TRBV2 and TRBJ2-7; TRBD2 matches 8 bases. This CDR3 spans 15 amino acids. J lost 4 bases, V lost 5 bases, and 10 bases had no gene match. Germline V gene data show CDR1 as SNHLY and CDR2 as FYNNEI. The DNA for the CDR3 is TGTGCCAGCAGTAGACTAGCGAACAGTAAGTACGAGCAGTACTTC. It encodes CASSRLANSKYEQYF.

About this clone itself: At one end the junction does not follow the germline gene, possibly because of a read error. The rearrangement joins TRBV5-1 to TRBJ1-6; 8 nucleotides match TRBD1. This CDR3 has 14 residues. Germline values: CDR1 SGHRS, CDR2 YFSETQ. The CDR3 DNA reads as TGCGCCACCAGCCCGGGACAGGAGTTTTCACCCCTCCACTTT. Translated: CATSPGQEFSPLHF.